Listed here are 30 T cell receptor beta chains from one sample, sequenced in a study of T cells in Graves' hyperthyroidism and ophthalmopathy. Authors of the study amplified TCR beta CDR3 regions from RNA transcripts. An initial round of RT-PCR targeting the TCR CDR3 relied on the HTBI primer set. Via MiXCR, TCRdb re-called the multiplex PCR reads, giving one row per CDR3 protein. The sample yields roughly 710,000 distinct CDR3 sequences, 30% to 40% seen once. The specimen was blood. These receptors were collected from a woman between 40 and 55 years old with Graves' hyperthyroidism.

This clonotype was found a few times. The chain employs TRBV12-5 and TRBJ1-1, with 7 bases that match TRBD1. The germline CDR1 and CDR2 sequences are LGHNT and FRNRAP. V trimming: 9 bases; J trimming: 1 base; junction bases outside the gene matches: 17. CDR3 length: 17 amino acids. CDR3 sequence reads: CARGGKRGRLPNTEAFF. As DNA, the CDR3 is TGTGCTAGGGGAGGGAAAAGGGGGCGACTCCCGAACACTGAAGCTTTCTTT.

This clonotype has a count of ten or more. This chain connects TRBV6-5 to TRBJ2-7; D possibly matches TRBD1 or TRBD2 (5 bases each). Trimming pared 5 bases from V and 3 bases from J, leaving 14 bases between. The CDR3 covers 14 residues. The germline CDR1 and CDR2 sequences are MNHEY and SVGAGI. The CDR3 DNA reads TGTGCCAGCAGTACCTTGGGACGGAACTACGAGCAGTACTTC. Translation: CASSTLGRNYEQYF.

The chain couples TRBV12-3 or TRBV12-4 to TRBJ1-5; D remains unclear. This CDR3 is built from 17 residues. The V and J ends lost 6 bases and 5 bases respectively, with 23 bases between them. The CDR3 protein is CASRDGLSTGSDQPQHF. The DNA of the CDR3 is TGTGCCAGCAGAGATGGACTGAGCACCGGATCAGATCAGCCCCAGCATTTT.

The J gene is TRBJ2-7, the V gene TRBV7-9; a possible D gene is TRBD1 (5 bases). V was cut by 0 bases and J by 7 bases, with 16 bases left in between. The germline gives CDR1 SEHNR, CDR2 FQNEAQ (reference sequence). This CDR3 contains 15 residues. Written as DNA, the CDR3 is TGTGCCAGCAGCTTAGCTCAGGGTACCTACAATGAGCAGTACTTC. Residues: CASSLAQGTYNEQYF. Looking up the rest from reference TRBV7-9 and TRBJ2-7 gives the full variable domain: DTGVSQNPRHKITKRGQNVTFRCDPISEHNRLYWYRQTLGQGPEFLTYFQNEAQLEKSRLLSDRFSAERPKGSFSTLEIQRTEQGDSAMYLCASSLAQGTYNEQYFGPGTRLTVT.

The sample holds many counts of this clonotype. The chain joins TRBV9 to TRBJ1-3; D unclear. CDR1 and CDR2 (germline): SGDLS, YYNGEE. The V end lost 0 bases, the J end lost 4 bases, and 14 bases lay between the germline ends. This CDR3 is built from 16 residues. CDR3 DNA: TGTGCCAGCAGCGTAGAGGCTCGGAGGCCAGGAAACACCATATATTTT. It is translated as CASSVEARRPGNTIYF.

As regards this clonotype: The CDR3 end shows no conserved phenylalanine or tryptophan, and so a read error is likely. No DNA is shown, since the ends of the CDR3 on it are uncertain; the CDR3 is the one TCRdb lists. V gene TRBV7-9 combines with J gene TRBJ1-4. Both ends counted, the CDR3 spans 12 residues. In germline, CDR1 is SEHNR, CDR2 FQNEAQ (reference sequence). CDR3 residues: CASSLILAGGPI.

This clonotype was seen at least ten times. The genes are TRBV29-1 and TRBJ1-1; TRBD1 aligns across 7 bases. From germline, CDR1 is SQVTM and CDR2 ANQGSEA. The CDR3 extends over 12 amino acids. The J segment lost 1 base and the V segment lost 6 bases, leaving 2 bases of the junction unmatched. This CDR3 reads CSVDRENTEAFF. The CDR3 nucleotides read TGCAGCGTCGACAGGGAGAACACTGAAGCTTTCTTT.

The table lists this clonotype with a few counts. Possible read error: a much larger clone is one base away. The chain joins TRBV12-3 or TRBV12-4 to TRBJ1-5; D not resolved. The CDR3 totals 12 residues. V was trimmed by 6 bases and J by 2 bases, leaving 5 bases between them. The CDR3 DNA is TGTGCCAGCAGCTCCCGCAATCAGCCCCAGCATTTT. Its translation: CASSSRNQPQHF.

The J gene is TRBJ2-6, the V gene TRBV14; D perhaps matches TRBD2 (5 bases). This CDR3 region has 14 residues. V gave up 5 bases and J gave up 4 bases, with 9 bases separating them. Germline V gene lookup returns CDR1 SGHDN and CDR2 FVKESK. CDR3 amino acids: CASSVATGANVLTF. The CDR3 DNA sequence: TGTGCCAGCAGCGTAGCGACAGGGGCCAACGTCCTGACTTTC.

There are a few counts of this clonotype. V usage is TRBV6-5 and J usage is TRBJ1-2, with D possibly matching TRBD1 (6 bases). Germline CDR1 reads MNHEY; CDR2 reads SVGAGI. This CDR3 spans 14 amino acids. V shed 6 bases and J shed 0 bases, with 11 bases lying between them. CDR3 region: CASRKQGANYGYTF. DNA of the CDR3: TGTGCCAGCAGAAAACAGGGAGCTAACTATGGCTACACCTTC.

There are many counts of this clonotype. This chain connects TRBV6-6 to TRBJ1-4; 9 bases are a match to TRBD1. Germline CDR1 MNHNY, CDR2 SVGAGI (reference sequence). V dropped 6 bases and J dropped 8; count of bases not matched to a gene: 4. CDR3 length: 13 amino acids. The CDR3 DNA follows: TGTGCCAGCAGCAGACAGGGGGAGGAAAAACTGTTTTTT. Translation: CASSRQGEEKLFF.

The rearrangement joins TRBV6-6 to TRBJ1-2, with TRBD1 matching over 12 bases. The germline CDR1 and CDR2 sequences are MNHNY and SVGAGI (reference sequence). V was pared by 7 bases and J by 5 bases, with 8 bases of the junction left unmatched. The CDR3 spans 15 residues. The CDR3 DNA is TGTGCCAGCACGGAGGGACAGGGGGCGAGGTATGGCTACACCTTC. Residues: CASTEGQGARYGYTF.

This clonotype was counted only a few times. The chain carries TRBV27 and TRBJ1-5; D ambiguous. Looked up from germline, CDR1 is MNHEY and CDR2 is SMNVEV (reference sequence). The CDR3 extends over 13 amino acids. With 3 bases removed from V and 5 bases from J, the gap between germline ends came to 8 bases. CDR3 sequence (DNA): TGTGCCAGCAGTTTGAACGAGTATCAGCCCCAGCATTTT. Its translation is CASSLNEYQPQHF.

This clonotype was found many times. This chain connects TRBV12-3 or TRBV12-4 to TRBJ1-2; TRBD1 matches at 8 bases. The CDR3 runs to 13 residues. J was trimmed by 6 bases and V by 5 bases; bases with no gene match: 5. The CDR3 nucleotides read TGTGCCAGCAGTCGTCGGACAGGGCATGGCTACACCTTC. Residues: CASSRRTGHGYTF.

A remark on this clonotype: A much more abundant neighbour one base away suggests this may be a read error. The chain joins TRBV6-1 to TRBJ2-2; 8 bases match TRBD1. With 1 base clipped from V and 4 bases from J, the junction kept 5 bases outside the gene matches. The CDR3 runs to 16 residues. The germline V gene encodes CDR1 MNHNS and CDR2 SASEGT. As DNA, the CDR3 is TGTGCCAGCAGTGAAGGGCAGGGGGCCGGCACCGGGGAGCTGTTTTTT. It is translated as CASSEGQGAGTGELFF.

At least ten counts were recorded for this clonotype. The chain combines TRBV7-8 with TRBJ1-6; D unresolved. The V and J ends lost 5 bases and 7 bases respectively, with 15 bases between them. CDR3 size: 15 residues. Germline V gene lookup returns CDR1 SGHVS and CDR2 FQNEAQ. CDR3 coding DNA: TGTGCCAGCAGCCCGGCTATTCGGCGGAATTCACCCCTCCACTTT. It encodes CASSPAIRRNSPLHF. Drawing the rest from reference TRBV7-8 and TRBJ1-6, the complete variable domain is GAGVSQSPRYKVAKRGQDVALRCDPISGHVSLFWYQQALGQGPEFLTYFQNEAQLDKSGLPSDRFFAERPEGSVSTLKIQRTQQEDSAVYLCASSPAIRRNSPLHFGNGTRLTVT.

This clonotype was counted many times. The gene calls are TRBV7-9 and TRBJ1-1; no clear D gene. CDR1 is SEHNR, CDR2 FQNEAQ, per germline (reference sequence). The ends were cut back, 3 bases at V and 1 base at J, with 6 bases in the middle. This CDR3 comprises 13 residues. This chain's CDR3 is CASSFDANTEAFF. CDR3 coding DNA: TGTGCCAGCAGCTTCGACGCGAACACTGAAGCTTTCTTT. Full variable domain (missing parts from reference TRBV7-9 and TRBJ1-1): DTGVSQNPRHKITKRGQNVTFRCDPISEHNRLYWYRQTLGQGPEFLTYFQNEAQLEKSRLLSDRFSAERPKGSFSTLEIQRTEQGDSAMYLCASSFDANTEAFFGQGTRLTVV.

Remarks on this clonotype: One end of the junction varies from germline; a read error may be responsible. The J gene is TRBJ2-5, the V gene TRBV10-2; unclear D gene. Germline values: CDR1 WSHSY, CDR2 SAAADI. This CDR3 is built from 12 residues. The CDR3 protein is CASTPGPETQYF. In DNA, the CDR3 is TGTGCCAGCACCCCGGGCCCAGAGACCCAGTACTTC.

For this clonotype: Germline and junction disagree at one end, which may indicate a read error. This sequence joins TRBV6-5 and TRBJ1-1; D is unclear. CDR3 size: 13 residues. In germline, CDR1 is MNHEY, CDR2 SVGAGI. This CDR3 is CASSEAVGAEAFF. The CDR3 DNA follows: TGCGCCAGCAGTGAAGCGGTGGGAGCTGAAGCTTTCTTT.

There are a few counts of this clonotype. J is TRBJ2-2 and V is TRBV6-1; D might be TRBD2 (6 bases). The germline CDR1 and CDR2 sequences are MNHNS and SASEGT. V lost 2 bases to trimming and J lost 1 base, with 11 bases between them. This CDR3 has 16 amino acids. CDR3 loop: CASSEIRRENTGELFF. The CDR3 DNA is TGTGCCAGCAGTGAAATCCGGCGGGAGAACACCGGGGAGCTGTTTTTT.

This clonotype was observed a handful of times. The genes are TRBV7-8 and TRBJ2-3, with D unclear. Germline assignment: CDR1 SGHVS and CDR2 FQNEAQ. The V end lost 3 bases, the J end lost 8 bases, and 6 bases lay between the germline ends. This CDR3 comprises 11 residues. The CDR3 sequence is CASSLLTTQYF. As DNA, the CDR3 is TGTGCCAGCAGCTTGCTTACTACGCAGTATTTT. Full variable domain (remainder filled in from reference TRBV7-8 and TRBJ2-3): GAGVSQSPRYKVAKRGQDVALRCDPISGHVSLFWYQQALGQGPEFLTYFQNEAQLDKSGLPSDRFFAERPEGSVSTLKIQRTQQEDSAVYLCASSLLTTQYFGPGTRLTVL.

This clonotype has at least ten counts. This rearrangement joins TRBV14 to TRBJ2-5, with D unclear. Germline loops: CDR1 SGHDN, CDR2 FVKESK. Trimming stripped 0 bases from V and 2 bases from J, with 4 bases between. The CDR3 sequence is 13 residues long. The CDR3 protein is CASSQDEQETQYF. The CDR3 DNA sequence: TGTGCCAGCAGCCAAGACGAACAAGAGACCCAGTACTTC. Drawing the rest from reference TRBV14 and TRBJ2-5, the complete variable domain is EAGVTQFPSHSVIEKGQTVTLRCDPISGHDNLYWYRRVMGKEIKFLLHFVKESKQDESGMPNNRFLAERTGGTYSTLKVQPAELEDSGVYFCASSQDEQETQYFGPGTRLLVL.

The sample holds a few counts of this clonotype. This chain joins TRBV3-1 and TRBJ1-2; D is unresolved. The germline V and J ends were trimmed by 0 bases and 8 bases, with 19 bases remaining between them. The CDR3 is made up of 16 amino acids. CDR1 is LGHDT and CDR2 is YNNKEL in the germline V gene (reference sequence). This chain's CDR3 is CASSQDLDPRGRGYTF. The CDR3 DNA is TGTGCCAGCAGCCAAGATTTAGACCCCCGAGGCCGCGGCTACACCTTC.

This clonotype was picked up a small number of times. The V call is TRBV6-6, the J call TRBJ2-7, with a weak D call TRBD2 (5 bases). CDR1 and CDR2 from the germline V gene are MNHNY and SVGAGI (reference sequence). The CDR3 spans 17 residues. The V and J ends lost 3 bases and 0 bases respectively, with 18 bases between them. In DNA, the CDR3 is TGTGCCAGCAGTTATCAATTTGACGCTACTAGCTCCTACGAGCAGTACTTC. Encoded protein: CASSYQFDATSSYEQYF.

The V call is TRBV2, the J call TRBJ2-7, with 10 bases fitting TRBD2. Germline V gene data show CDR1 as SNHLY and CDR2 as FYNNEI. The CDR3 sequence is 16 residues long. V lost 5 bases to trimming and J lost 3 bases; unmatched junction nucleotides: 10. CDR3 coding DNA: TGTGCCAGCAGTTACCCGATACGGACTAGCGGCTACGAGCAGTACTTC. Encoded protein: CASSYPIRTSGYEQYF. Using reference TRBV2 and TRBJ2-7 for the parts outside the CDR3, the full variable domain is EPEVTQTPSHQVTQMGQEVILRCVPISNHLYFYWYRQILGQKVEFLVSFYNNEISEKSEIFDDQFSVERPDGSNFTLKIRSTKLEDSAMYFCASSYPIRTSGYEQYFGPGTRLTVT.

This clonotype was detected many times. The chain recombines TRBV7-9 with TRBJ1-5; D ambiguous. From germline, CDR1 is SEHNR and CDR2 FQNEAQ (reference sequence). V lost 9 bases, J lost 4 bases, and 16 bases lay in between. The CDR3 is 14 residues long. In DNA, the CDR3 is TGTGCCAGTAAAAAGACCGGGCGAAATCAGCCCCAGCATTTT. Translating it yields CASKKTGRNQPQHF.

This chain connects TRBV5-8 to TRBJ1-1; 7 bases align to TRBD1. Per the germline V gene, CDR1 is SGHTS and CDR2 is YDEGEE. This CDR3 spans 15 amino acids. The trim removed 4 bases at V and 1 base at J, leaving 7 bases unmatched. CDR3 nucleotide sequence: TGTGCCAGCAGCCCAAAGGGACAGCCGAACACTGAAGCTTTCTTT. Translated: CASSPKGQPNTEAFF.

This clonotype occurred a few times. The rearrangement joins TRBV5-1 to TRBJ1-3, with D tentatively TRBD1 (5 bases). Trimming stripped 0 bases from V and 2 bases from J, with 12 bases between. CDR1 is SGHRS, CDR2 YFSETQ, per germline. The CDR3 is made up of 16 amino acids. Written as DNA, the CDR3 is TGCGCCAGCAGCTTGGAGTGGGCAGGGACTGGAAACACCATATATTTT. Its protein is CASSLEWAGTGNTIYF. Based on the CDR3 plus reference TRBV5-1 and TRBJ1-3, the full variable domain is KAGVTQTPRYLIKTRGQQVTLSCSPISGHRSVSWYQQTPGQGLQFLFEYFSETQRNKGNFPGRFSGRQFSNSRSEMNVSTLELGDSALYLCASSLEWAGTGNTIYFGEGSWLTVV.

The chain uses TRBV12-3 or TRBV12-4 and TRBJ1-2; D may be TRBD1 (5 bases). V was pared by 8 bases and J by 0 bases, with 13 bases between. The CDR3 length is 14 residues. The CDR3 loop reads CASRTQGANYGYTF. CDR3 nucleotide sequence: TGTGCCAGCCGAACGCAGGGAGCTAACTATGGCTACACCTTC.

This clonotype was detected ten times or more. J is TRBJ1-5 and V is TRBV5-1; 8 bases align to TRBD1. This CDR3 contains 14 residues. Losses at the gene ends were 4 bases for V and 5 bases for J; bases not matched to a gene: 5. Germline-derived CDR1 and CDR2 are SGHRS and YFSETQ. The CDR3 reads CASSATGGDQPQHF. CDR3 in DNA: TGCGCCAGCAGCGCTACAGGGGGAGATCAGCCCCAGCATTTT. The variable domain in full, completed from reference TRBV5-1 and TRBJ1-5, reads KAGVTQTPRYLIKTRGQQVTLSCSPISGHRSVSWYQQTPGQGLQFLFEYFSETQRNKGNFPGRFSGRQFSNSRSEMNVSTLELGDSALYLCASSATGGDQPQHFGDGTRLSIL.